This T cell receptor beta chain appears in the sequencing data of a study of CD8 T cells in ankylosing spondylitis. The CDR3 has 13 residues. The ends were cut back, 1 base at V and 0 bases at J, with 6 bases in the middle. From germline, CDR1 is GTSNPN and CDR2 SVGIG (reference sequence). This clonotype was observed a few times. TCRdb reprocessed the 5' RACE reads with MiXCR, giving one entry per CDR3 protein. The sample carries approximately 340,000 distinct CDR3 sequences, roughly 14% recorded once. The V call is TRBV30, the J call TRBJ1-1; D gene unclear. The clonotype was recovered from a male donor with ankylosing spondylitis or in good health (not recorded which). Sample: blood, either unsorted or a sorted T cell fraction (not recorded which). CDR3 nucleotides: TGTGCCTGGAGTGCTGGCATGAACACTGAAGCTTTCTTT. This codes for CAWSAGMNTEAFF. The variable domain in full, with the rest retrieved from reference TRBV30 and TRBJ1-1, is SQTIHQWPATLVQPVGSPLSLECTVEGTSNPNLYWYRQAAGRGLQLLFYSVGIGQISSEVPQNLSASRPQDRQFILSSKKLLLSDSGFYLCAWSAGMNTEAFFGQGTRLTVV.